Listed below are T cell receptor beta chains from one sample, sequenced in a study of CD8 T cells in ankylosing spondylitis. TCRdb reprocessed the 5' RACE reads with MiXCR, giving one entry per CDR3 protein. The sample includes 700,000 to 850,000 distinct CDR3 sequences, over 9.5% of them seen just once. Sequenced sample: blood, either unsorted or a sorted T cell fraction (not recorded which). The receptors stem from a male donor with ankylosing spondylitis. Each CDR3 is given with its conserved first and last residue. Fields, in order: D gene, J gene, clone size, V gene, CDR3 DNA, CDR3 protein. D genes are given only for firm matches. Some rows have no size entry. The others give once, few or many, or a class for an expanded clone.

>TRBD1|TRBJ1-4|NA|TRBV2
TGTGCCAGCAGACGACAGGGTTTTCGGGAAAAACTGTTTTTT
CASRRQGFREKLFF
>TRBD2|TRBJ2-1|many|TRBV20-1
TGCAGTGCTAGAGTGGGGGGGAGGGCCGCTGAGCAGTTCTTC
CSARVGGRAAEQFF
>NA|TRBJ2-1|many|TRBV20-1
TGCAGTGCTAGGGTTCCTAGAAGCGATGAGCAGTTCTTC
CSARVPRSDEQFF
>NA|TRBJ2-5|many|TRBV29-1
TGCAGCGTTGAAGATAGAGGGAGTCGAGAGACCCAGTACTTC
CSVEDRGSRETQYF
>NA|TRBJ2-7|many|TRBV7-2
TGTGCCAGCAGCTTCGCAGGACACTACGAGCAGTACTTC
CASSFAGHYEQYF
>TRBD2|TRBJ2-7|many|TRBV20-1
TGCAGTGCTATCCCCGGGACTAGTCCGAGAGAGCAGTACTTC
CSAIPGTSPREQYF
>NA|TRBJ1-3|NA|TRBV10-3
TGTGCCATCAGTGAAAGAGGGTGGGCAGACCAAGTCTCTGGAAACACCATATATTTT
CAISERGWADQVSGNTIYF
>NA|TRBJ1-1|NA|TRBV20-1
TGCAGTGCTTCTCCCCCCGACTGGTATGGAACTGAAGCTTTCTTT
CSASPPDWYGTEAFF
>NA|TRBJ1-5|many|TRBV5-1
TGCGCCAGCAGCCTGGACGGTAATCGCAATCAGCCCCAGCATTTT
CASSLDGNRNQPQHF
>TRBD2|TRBJ2-3|few|TRBV4-1
TGCGCCAGCAGCCAAGGTAGCGGGAGTTACCCAGATACGCAGTATTTT
CASSQGSGSYPDTQYF
>TRBD2|TRBJ2-3|NA|TRBV7-3
TGTGCCAGCAGCACCCCAAGCATGCGGACTAGCGGGGGTGGCACAGATACGCAGTATTTT
CASSTPSMRTSGGGTDTQYF
>TRBD1|TRBJ2-1|many|TRBV29-1
TGCAGCACCCTCGGGACAGGGTTCAATGAGCAGTTCTTC
CSTLGTGFNEQFF
>NA|TRBJ2-5|NA|TRBV12-5
TGTGCTAGTGGTTTGGGCCTGAACCGGGAGACCCAGTACTTC
CASGLGLNRETQYF
>NA|TRBJ1-5|NA|TRBV6-1
TGTGCCAGCGTAAAGGAATCTAGCAATCAGCCCCAGCATTTT
CASVKESSNQPQHF
>TRBD2|TRBJ2-7|NA|TRBV7-6
TGTGCCAGCAGCTTAGGGCTAGCGGGACCCGAGGGGTTGTACGAGCAGTACTTC
CASSLGLAGPEGLYEQYF
>NA|TRBJ1-6|NA|TRBV20-1
TGCAGTGCTAGTTACAGGATCGGCTCACCCCTCCACTTT
CSASYRIGSPLHF
>NA|TRBJ2-7|many|TRBV20-1
TGCAGTGCTAGTTCGGGGTACGAGCAGTACTTC
CSASSGYEQYF
>TRBD1|TRBJ2-7|NA|TRBV6-1
TGTGCCAGCAGTCGTACCGGGACAGGGGGCAACGAGCAGTACTTC
CASSRTGTGGNEQYF
>NA|TRBJ2-4|few|TRBV15
TGTGCCACCAGCAGAGGACAGAGAGAAAACATTCAGTACTTC
CATSRGQRENIQYF
>NA|TRBJ2-7|NA|TRBV21-1
TGTGCCAGCAGCAAAGTTGTTCGGTTCCGGGCGTCAGGAGCCTACGAGCAGTACTTC
CASSKVVRFRASGAYEQYF
>NA|TRBJ1-6|few|TRBV7-6
TGTGCCAGCAGCTTAGCAGGGGATATCTCACCCCTCCACTTT
CASSLAGDISPLHF
>NA|TRBJ2-5|NA|TRBV28
TGTGCCAGCAGTTTATCGGGAGACATGTCTCAAGAGACCCAGTACTTC
CASSLSGDMSQETQYF
>NA|TRBJ2-2|few|TRBV5-1
TGCGCCAGCAGACGGCCCGCCGGGGAGCTGTTTTTT
CASRRPAGELFF
>NA|TRBJ2-6|few|TRBV20-1
TGCAGTGTGCTAGAGATAGTAGGGTCTGGGGCCAACGTCCTGACTTTC
CSVLEIVGSGANVLTF
>NA|TRBJ1-5|few|TRBV28
TGTGCCAGCAGTTTGCCCCAAAGTCCGCCCCAGCATTTT
CASSLPQSPPQHF
>NA|TRBJ1-4|many|TRBV5-1
TGCGCCAGCAGACCGTACAGCAAACCTAATGAAAAACTGTTTTTT
CASRPYSKPNEKLFF
>NA|TRBJ1-1|few|TRBV5-1
TGCGCCAGCAGCTTGGAGGCATCAGGCAGTTTGGACACTGAAGCTTTCTTT
CASSLEASGSLDTEAFF
>NA|TRBJ2-3|NA|TRBV20-1
TGCAGTGCTGTTTTAGTCTTGGGAGGAGATACGCAGTATTTT
CSAVLVLGGDTQYF
>NA|TRBJ2-1|few|TRBV30
TGTGCCTGGAGTGTCCTGGGGTTTCGGGGCAATGAGCAGTTCTTC
CAWSVLGFRGNEQFF
>TRBD1|TRBJ1-5|NA|TRBV2
TGTGCCAGCGGGGGGGACAGGGACTGGCCCCAGCATTTT
CASGGDRDWPQHF
>NA|TRBJ2-2|many|TRBV6-1
TGTGCCAGCAAAAAAGGAGGACACACCGGGGAGCTGTTTTTT
CASKKGGHTGELFF
>NA|TRBJ1-4|few|TRBV20-1
TGCAGTGCTAGGCAGGAGAATGAAAAACTGTTTTTT
CSARQENEKLFF
>NA|TRBJ1-4|NA|TRBV6-1
TGTGCCAGCAGTCCCCGGGACACGGAAAAACTGTTTTTT
CASSPRDTEKLFF
>NA|TRBJ1-4|few|TRBV6-1
TGTGCCAGCAGTGAAGCCGGGACGGGGAATGAAAAACTGTTTTTT
CASSEAGTGNEKLFF
>TRBD1|TRBJ1-2|few|TRBV7-2
TGTGCCAGCAACCTTAGGGGACAGTTTAACTATGGCTACACCTTC
CASNLRGQFNYGYTF
>TRBD1|TRBJ1-2|NA|TRBV27
TGTGCCAGCAGGCGACAGGGGGCGACGGATGGCTACACCTTC
CASRRQGATDGYTF
>TRBD1|TRBJ2-7|few|TRBV10-3
TGTGCCATCAGTAGGACAGGGAAAGGCTACGAGCAGTACTTC
CAISRTGKGYEQYF
>TRBD2|TRBJ2-7|NA|TRBV7-6
TGTGCCAGCAGCCTCCTAGCGGGGATGGCCTCCTACGAGCAGTACTTC
CASSLLAGMASYEQYF
>NA|TRBJ2-2|NA|TRBV29-1
TGCAGCGCCCGCCGTGGACAGAAGAACACCGGGGAGCTGTTTTTT
CSARRGQKNTGELFF
>NA|TRBJ2-5|few|TRBV5-1
TGCGCCAGCAGCGTCGGGAGCCTACAAGAGACCCAGTACTTC
CASSVGSLQETQYF
>TRBD2|TRBJ2-3|NA|TRBV9
TGTGCCAGCAGCGTAGTTGGTAGCGGGAGAGATACGCAGTATTTT
CASSVVGSGRDTQYF